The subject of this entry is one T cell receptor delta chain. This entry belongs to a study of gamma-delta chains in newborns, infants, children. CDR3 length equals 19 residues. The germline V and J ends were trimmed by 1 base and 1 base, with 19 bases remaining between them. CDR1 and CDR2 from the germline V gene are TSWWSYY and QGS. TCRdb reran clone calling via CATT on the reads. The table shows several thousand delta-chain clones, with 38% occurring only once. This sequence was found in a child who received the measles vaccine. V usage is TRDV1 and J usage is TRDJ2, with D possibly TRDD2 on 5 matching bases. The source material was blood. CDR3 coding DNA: TGTGCTCTTGGGGAACACTCGCCCTTCATAAGGTTTTTGACAGCACAACTCTTCTTT. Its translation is CALGEHSPFIRFLTAQLFF.